These T cell receptor beta chains were read from a single sample in a study of blood T cells in healthy people across ages. TCRdb re-called the 5' RACE reads through MiXCR, storing one row per CDR3 protein. This sample has 730,000 or so distinct CDR3 sequences, with roughly 41% found just once. The sequencing input was blood. These receptors were collected from a woman aged 60-75 years in good health. Both conserved end residues are part of each CDR3. D genes are given only for firm matches. Expanded clones are given a class, and other clones once, few, many or no size at all.

D gene: NA; V gene: TRBV4-3; clone size: NA; J gene: TRBJ1-5; CDR3 DNA: TGCGCCAGCGCCGGGGGGTATGATAGCAATCAGCCCCAGCATTTT; CDR3 protein: CASAGGYDSNQPQHF
D gene: NA; V gene: TRBV5-1; clone size: few; J gene: TRBJ2-2; CDR3 DNA: TGCGCCAGCAGCCAGGAGACTACGAACACCGGGGAGCTGTTTTTT; CDR3 protein: CASSQETTNTGELFF
D gene: NA; V gene: TRBV4-3; clone size: few; J gene: TRBJ2-7; CDR3 DNA: TGCGCCAGCAGCCAAGATGCAGGAGGCTACGAGCAGTACTTC; CDR3 protein: CASSQDAGGYEQYF
D gene: NA; V gene: TRBV5-1; clone size: NA; J gene: TRBJ1-2; CDR3 DNA: TGCGCCAGCAGCTTGGGGCCCTCGGATGGCTACACCTTC; CDR3 protein: CASSLGPSDGYTF
D gene: NA; V gene: TRBV28; clone size: few; J gene: TRBJ2-3; CDR3 DNA: TGTGCCAGCAGTTACAGGACTCGCACAGATACGCAGTATTTT; CDR3 protein: CASSYRTRTDTQYF
D gene: NA; V gene: TRBV7-2; clone size: NA; J gene: TRBJ2-3; CDR3 DNA: TGTGCCAGCAGCCTCCAGGGCGCCCTGGACACGCAGTATTTT; CDR3 protein: CASSLQGALDTQYF
D gene: NA; V gene: TRBV21-1; clone size: few; J gene: TRBJ1-2; CDR3 DNA: TGTGCCAGCAACGTGGTAGGGACGGGCTACACCTTC; CDR3 protein: CASNVVGTGYTF
D gene: NA; V gene: TRBV27; clone size: few; J gene: TRBJ2-7; CDR3 DNA: TGTGCCAGCAGTTTGCGCAGGGGAACCTACGAGCAGTACTTC; CDR3 protein: CASSLRRGTYEQYF
D gene: TRBD1; V gene: TRBV7-3; clone size: few; J gene: TRBJ1-1; CDR3 DNA: TGTGCCAGCAGCGCCCGACAGGGGAGCACTGAAGCTTTCTTT; CDR3 protein: CASSARQGSTEAFF
D gene: TRBD1; V gene: TRBV27; clone size: NA; J gene: TRBJ2-5; CDR3 DNA: TGTGCCAGCAGTTTATGGACAGGGAAACCAGAGACCCAGTACTTC; CDR3 protein: CASSLWTGKPETQYF
D gene: TRBD1; V gene: TRBV4-2; clone size: NA; J gene: TRBJ2-1; CDR3 DNA: TGTGCCAGCAGCCAAGATCCAGGGGGCGAAGTGGGTGAGCAGTTCTTC; CDR3 protein: CASSQDPGGEVGEQFF
D gene: NA; V gene: TRBV14; clone size: few; J gene: TRBJ2-7; CDR3 DNA: TGTGCCAGCTCTGGAGAGGGTCTCTACTCCTACAATGAGCAGTACTTC; CDR3 protein: CASSGEGLYSYNEQYF
D gene: TRBD2; V gene: TRBV4-1; clone size: NA; J gene: TRBJ2-1; CDR3 DNA: TGCGCCAGCAGCCAACCCAGGGAGCCCCTTGGGCTAGCGGGGTACAATGAGCAGTTCTTC; CDR3 protein: CASSQPREPLGLAGYNEQFF
D gene: TRBD1; V gene: TRBV9; clone size: many; J gene: TRBJ2-4; CDR3 DNA: TGTGCCAGCAGCGAGGACAGGGGACCCTCCCGGGGGGCCAAAAACATTCAGTACTTC; CDR3 protein: CASSEDRGPSRGAKNIQYF
D gene: NA; V gene: TRBV2; clone size: NA; J gene: TRBJ2-7; CDR3 DNA: TGTGCCAGCAGTGATCTTCAGACCTACGAGCAGTACTTC; CDR3 protein: CASSDLQTYEQYF
D gene: NA; V gene: TRBV2; clone size: few; J gene: TRBJ2-1; CDR3 DNA: TGTGCCAGCAGTGATTTAGAATCCTCCTACAATGAGCAGTTCTTC; CDR3 protein: CASSDLESSYNEQFF
D gene: NA; V gene: TRBV18; clone size: NA; J gene: TRBJ2-2; CDR3 DNA: TGTGCCAGCTCACCACCAAGTTCTCTAGACACCGGGGAGCTGTTTTTT; CDR3 protein: CASSPPSSLDTGELFF
D gene: NA; V gene: TRBV28; clone size: NA; J gene: TRBJ2-5; CDR3 DNA: TGTGCCAGCAGTTTGGGCCAGCCAGAGACCCAGTACTTC; CDR3 protein: CASSLGQPETQYF
D gene: NA; V gene: TRBV6-1; clone size: NA; J gene: TRBJ2-7; CDR3 DNA: TGTGCCAGCAGCTGGACAGTTAACTACGAGCAGTACTTC; CDR3 protein: CASSWTVNYEQYF
D gene: NA; V gene: TRBV7-3; clone size: NA; J gene: TRBJ2-7; CDR3 DNA: TGTGCCAGCAGCTCAGACCCCGCAATGCAATACAATGAGCAGTACTTC; CDR3 protein: CASSSDPAMQYNEQYF
D gene: NA; V gene: TRBV5-1; clone size: NA; J gene: TRBJ2-2; CDR3 DNA: TGCGCCAGCAGCTTGACAGGGCCCCCCGGGGAGCTGTTTTTT; CDR3 protein: CASSLTGPPGELFF
D gene: NA; V gene: TRBV7-3; clone size: NA; J gene: TRBJ1-2; CDR3 DNA: TGTGCCAGCAGCTTAAGTGGGGAGGCTGGCTACACCTTC; CDR3 protein: CASSLSGEAGYTF
D gene: NA; V gene: TRBV6-2/TRBV6-3; clone size: NA; J gene: TRBJ2-5; CDR3 DNA: TGTGCCAGCAGTGCGCAAGGGAAAGAGACCCAGTACTTC; CDR3 protein: CASSAQGKETQYF
D gene: NA; V gene: TRBV19; clone size: few; J gene: TRBJ2-5; CDR3 DNA: TGTGCCAGTAGTATATTCCCGGGACGCTACAATGAGCAGTACTTC; CDR3 protein: CASSIFPGRYNEQYF
D gene: NA; V gene: TRBV15; clone size: NA; J gene: TRBJ2-1; CDR3 DNA: TGTGCCACCAGCAGCCTAGAGGGAACTCTTCAATGGGGCGAGCAGTTCTTC; CDR3 protein: CATSSLEGTLQWGEQFF
D gene: TRBD2; V gene: TRBV4-1; clone size: NA; J gene: TRBJ2-3; CDR3 DNA: TGCGCCAGCAGCACCGGGACTAGCGGGTTCACAGATACGCAGTATTTT; CDR3 protein: CASSTGTSGFTDTQYF